This T cell receptor (beta chain) was observed in a study of CD8 T cells in Susac syndrome. Germline V gene sequence: CDR1 MNHEY, CDR2 SMNVEV (reference sequence). V lost 5 bases, J lost 0 bases, and 5 bases lay in between. The CDR3 runs to 14 residues. This clonotype has only a few counts. The antigen remains undetermined. A quantity of about 0.5 to 1 ug RNA underwent reverse transcription using random hexamers. Amplification of TCR beta CDR3 used immunoSEQ multiplex PCR across 54 Vbeta and 13 Jbeta. TCRdb re-called the immunoSEQ multiplex PCR reads with MiXCR, one entry per CDR3 protein. This sample has roughly 150,000 distinct CDR3 sequences, with approximately 93% found just once. Study-wide results and limits: A relatively small number of individuals underwent TCR sequencing and HLA analysis.

The receptor was isolated from a human donor with multiple sclerosis. Sequencing was carried out using CD8+ T cells from PBMCs. This chain uses TRBV27 with TRBJ2-6; D uncertain. The DNA for the CDR3 is TGTGCCAGCAGTCACCGCTCTGGGGCCAACGTCCTGACTTTC. Its protein product is CASSHRSGANVLTF.